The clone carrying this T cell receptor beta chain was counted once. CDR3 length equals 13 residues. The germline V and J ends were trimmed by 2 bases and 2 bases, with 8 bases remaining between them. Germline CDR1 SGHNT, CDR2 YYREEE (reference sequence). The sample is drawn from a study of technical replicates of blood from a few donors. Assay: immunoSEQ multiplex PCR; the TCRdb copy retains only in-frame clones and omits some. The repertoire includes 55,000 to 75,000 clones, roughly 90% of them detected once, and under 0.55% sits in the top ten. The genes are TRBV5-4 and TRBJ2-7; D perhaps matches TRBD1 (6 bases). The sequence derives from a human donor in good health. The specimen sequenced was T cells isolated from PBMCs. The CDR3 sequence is CASSLNRAYEQYF. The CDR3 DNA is TGTGCCAGCAGCTTAAACAGGGCCTACGAGCAGTACTTC.